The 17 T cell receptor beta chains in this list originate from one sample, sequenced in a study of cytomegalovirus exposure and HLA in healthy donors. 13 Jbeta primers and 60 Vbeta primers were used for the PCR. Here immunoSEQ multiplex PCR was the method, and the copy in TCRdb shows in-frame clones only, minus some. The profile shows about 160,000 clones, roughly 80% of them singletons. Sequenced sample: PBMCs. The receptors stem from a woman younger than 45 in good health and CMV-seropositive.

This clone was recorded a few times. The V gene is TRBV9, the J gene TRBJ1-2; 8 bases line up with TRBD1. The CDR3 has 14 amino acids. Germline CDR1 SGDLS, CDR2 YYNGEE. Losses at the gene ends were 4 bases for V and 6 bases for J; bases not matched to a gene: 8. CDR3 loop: CASSSSTGGNGYTF. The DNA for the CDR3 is TGTGCCAGCAGCTCCTCAACAGGGGGGAATGGCTACACCTTC.

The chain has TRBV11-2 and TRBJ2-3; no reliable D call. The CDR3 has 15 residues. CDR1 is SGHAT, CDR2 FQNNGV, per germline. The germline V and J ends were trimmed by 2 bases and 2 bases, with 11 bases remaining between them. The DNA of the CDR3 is TGTGCCAGCAGCTTATACTTCAGGCCCACAGATACGCAGTATTTT. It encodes CASSLYFRPTDTQYF. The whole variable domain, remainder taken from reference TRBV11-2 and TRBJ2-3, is EAGVAQSPRYKIIEKRQSVAFWCNPISGHATLYWYQQILGQGPKLLIQFQNNGVVDDSQLPKDRFSAERLKGVDSTLKIQPAKLEDSAVYLCASSLYFRPTDTQYFGPGTRLTVL.

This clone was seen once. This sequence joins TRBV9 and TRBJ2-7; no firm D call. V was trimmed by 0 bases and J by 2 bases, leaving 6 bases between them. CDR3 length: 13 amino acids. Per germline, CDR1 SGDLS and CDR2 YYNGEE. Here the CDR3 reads CASSVETAYEQYF. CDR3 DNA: TGTGCCAGCAGCGTAGAAACAGCCTACGAGCAGTACTTC.

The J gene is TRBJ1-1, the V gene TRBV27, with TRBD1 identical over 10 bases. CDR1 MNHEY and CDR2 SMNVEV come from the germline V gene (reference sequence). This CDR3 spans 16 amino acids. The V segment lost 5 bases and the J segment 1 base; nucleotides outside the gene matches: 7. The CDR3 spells CASSPRDRGQNTEAFF. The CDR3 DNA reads TGTGCCAGCAGTCCACGGGACAGGGGACAGAACACTGAAGCTTTCTTT.

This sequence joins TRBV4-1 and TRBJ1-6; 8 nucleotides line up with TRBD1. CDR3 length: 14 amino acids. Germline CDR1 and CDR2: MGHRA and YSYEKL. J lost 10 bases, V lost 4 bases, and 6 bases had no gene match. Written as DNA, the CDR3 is TGCGCCAGCAGCCCTCGGACAGGGCGATCACCCCTCCACTTT. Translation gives CASSPRTGRSPLHF.

CDR3 nucleotides: TGTGCCAGCAGCGGATACGATCATAGCGGGGGGGGCCAAGAGACCCAGTACTTC. Translating it yields CASSGYDHSGGGQETQYF. The V call is TRBV9, the J call TRBJ2-5, with 11 bases that match TRBD2. Germline V gene sequence: CDR1 SGDLS, CDR2 YYNGEE. This CDR3 has 18 residues. V shed 3 bases and J 1 base; nucleotides not matched to a gene: 11.

In DNA form, the CDR3 reads TGTGCCAGCAGCCCCCCCCGCATATCCGGGCAGTACTTC. Its translation is CASSPPRISGQYF. The chain joins TRBV7-8 to TRBJ2-7; no firm D call. Germline V gene sequence: CDR1 SGHVS, CDR2 FQNEAQ. The V end lost 5 bases, the J end lost 9 bases, and 17 bases lay between the germline ends. The CDR3 runs to 13 residues.

The CDR3 DNA follows: TGTGCCAGCACGCGGGGACAGTTTAACTATGGCTACACCTTC. Residues: CASTRGQFNYGYTF. The chain couples TRBV7-9 to TRBJ1-2, with TRBD1 identical over 7 bases. V shed 7 bases and J 1 base; nucleotides not matched to a gene: 6. This CDR3 is 14 amino acids long. Per the germline V gene, CDR1 is SEHNR and CDR2 is FQNEAQ (reference sequence).

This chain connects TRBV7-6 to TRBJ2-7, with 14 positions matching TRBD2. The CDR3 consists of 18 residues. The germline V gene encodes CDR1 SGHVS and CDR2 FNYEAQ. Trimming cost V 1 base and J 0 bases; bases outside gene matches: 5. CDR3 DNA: TGTGCCAGCAGCTTAGGGACTAGCGGGGGGATCAGCTCCTACGAGCAGTACTTC. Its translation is CASSLGTSGGISSYEQYF.

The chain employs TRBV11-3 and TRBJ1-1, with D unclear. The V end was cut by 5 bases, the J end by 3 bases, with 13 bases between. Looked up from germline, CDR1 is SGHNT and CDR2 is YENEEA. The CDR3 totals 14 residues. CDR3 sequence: CASSPNEYYTEAFF. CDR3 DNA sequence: TGTGCCAGCAGCCCGAATGAGTATTACACTGAAGCTTTCTTT. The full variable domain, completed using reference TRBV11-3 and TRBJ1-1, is EAGVVQSPRYKIIEKKQPVAFWCNPISGHNTLYWYLQNLGQGPELLIRYENEEAVDDSQLPKDRFSAERLKGVDSTLKIQPAELGDSAVYLCASSPNEYYTEAFFGQGTRLTVV.

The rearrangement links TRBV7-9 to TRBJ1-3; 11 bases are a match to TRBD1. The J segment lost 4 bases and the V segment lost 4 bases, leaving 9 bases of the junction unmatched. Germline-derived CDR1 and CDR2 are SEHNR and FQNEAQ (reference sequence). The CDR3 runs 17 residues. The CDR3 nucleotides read TGTGCCAGCAGCTCCTTCGGACAGGGGGCGCGCGGAAACACCATATATTTT. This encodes CASSSFGQGARGNTIYF.

The CDR3 loop is CASSWDSNTEAFF. CDR3 sequence (DNA): TGTGCCAGCAGCTGGGACTCGAACACTGAAGCTTTCTTT. The chain carries TRBV11-3 and TRBJ1-1, with a possible D match to TRBD1 (5 bases). V was clipped by 4 bases and J by 1 base, with 7 bases between them. The CDR3 runs to 13 residues. CDR1 is SGHNT, CDR2 YENEEA, per germline.

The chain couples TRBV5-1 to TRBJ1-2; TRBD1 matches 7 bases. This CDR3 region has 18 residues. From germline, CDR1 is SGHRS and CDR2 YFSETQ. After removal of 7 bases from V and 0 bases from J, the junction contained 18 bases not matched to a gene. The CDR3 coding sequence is TGCGCCAGCGGGCCCGGGATCCTGCGGACAGGAACTAACTATGGCTACACCTTC. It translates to CASGPGILRTGTNYGYTF.

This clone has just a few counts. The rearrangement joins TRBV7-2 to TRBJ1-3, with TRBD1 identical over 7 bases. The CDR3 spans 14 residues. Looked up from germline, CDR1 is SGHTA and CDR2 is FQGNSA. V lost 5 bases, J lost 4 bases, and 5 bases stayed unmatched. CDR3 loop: CASSLDRAGNTIYF. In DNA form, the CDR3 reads TGTGCCAGCAGCCTAGACAGGGCCGGAAACACCATATATTTT.

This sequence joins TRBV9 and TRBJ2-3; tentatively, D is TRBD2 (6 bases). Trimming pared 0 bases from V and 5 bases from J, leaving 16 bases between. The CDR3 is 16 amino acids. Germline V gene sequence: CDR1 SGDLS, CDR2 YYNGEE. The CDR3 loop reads CASSVGRGLGGDTQYF. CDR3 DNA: TGTGCCAGCAGCGTAGGAAGGGGACTGGGAGGAGATACGCAGTATTTT.

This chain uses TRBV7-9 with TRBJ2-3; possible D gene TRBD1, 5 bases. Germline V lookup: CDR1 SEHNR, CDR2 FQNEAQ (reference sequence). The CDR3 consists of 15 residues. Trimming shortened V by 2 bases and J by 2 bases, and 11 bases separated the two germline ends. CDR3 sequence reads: CASSLIGHNTDTQYF. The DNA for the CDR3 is TGTGCCAGCAGCTTAATCGGACACAACACAGATACGCAGTATTTT.

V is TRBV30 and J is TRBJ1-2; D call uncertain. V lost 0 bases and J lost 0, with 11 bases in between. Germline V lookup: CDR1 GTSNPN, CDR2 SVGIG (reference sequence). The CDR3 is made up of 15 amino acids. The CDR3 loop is CAWSVLNLANYGYTF. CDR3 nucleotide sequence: TGTGCCTGGAGTGTACTTAACTTAGCTAACTATGGCTACACCTTC.